These T cell receptor beta chains were read from a single sample in a study of T cell responses to AZD1222 COVID-19 vaccine. Profiling relied on immunoSEQ multiplex PCR, and the TCRdb table lists in-frame clones only, not all of them. Altogether some 95,000 clones are present, around 85% being singletons, with the ten largest covering about 6%. The specimen was peripheral blood, collected on day 0 of AZD1222 vaccination. Every receptor here comes from an adult in good health. CDR3s include the opening cysteine and the closing phenylalanine or tryptophan. The order of the fields is D gene, CDR3 length, clone size, V gene, J gene, CDR3 protein, CDR3 DNA. D genes are given only for firm matches. Not every row has a clone size; where given, it reads once, few, many or a size class.

D: TRBD2
length: 15
size: -
V: TRBV5-1
J: TRBJ2-5
CDR3: CASSNSLAGGETQYF
DNA: TGCGCCAGCAGCAACTCGCTAGCGGGAGGGGAGACCCAGTACTTC

D: -
length: 14
size: -
V: TRBV19
J: TRBJ2-2
CDR3: CASSIDGTDGELFF
DNA: TGTGCCAGTAGTATAGACGGGACGGACGGGGAGCTGTTTTTT

D: -
length: 15
size: -
V: TRBV6-5
J: TRBJ1-1
CDR3: CASSYGGALNTEAFF
DNA: TGTGCCAGCAGTTACGGGGGGGCCTTGAACACTGAAGCTTTCTTT

D: TRBD1
length: 14
size: once
V: TRBV6-5
J: TRBJ1-5
CDR3: CASGRTGAHQPQHF
DNA: TGTGCCAGCGGGCGGACAGGGGCCCATCAGCCCCAGCATTTT

D: -
length: 15
size: -
V: TRBV15
J: TRBJ2-7
CDR3: CATTPTGLPYDEQYF
DNA: TGTGCCACCACCCCTACCGGCCTTCCTTACGACGAGCAGTACTTC

D: -
length: 11
size: -
V: TRBV6-5
J: TRBJ2-7
CDR3: CASATQYEQYF
DNA: TGTGCCAGCGCGACACAATACGAGCAGTACTTC

D: TRBD2
length: 17
size: once
V: TRBV11-2
J: TRBJ2-1
CDR3: CASSFPQTSGRYNEQFF
DNA: TGTGCCAGCAGCTTCCCCCAGACTAGCGGGAGATACAATGAGCAGTTCTTC

D: -
length: 13
size: -
V: TRBV2
J: TRBJ1-3
CDR3: CASSAGVGNTIYF
DNA: TGTGCCAGCAGTGCCGGGGTCGGAAACACCATATATTTT

D: -
length: 16
size: -
V: TRBV5-1
J: TRBJ1-1
CDR3: CASSLRFGGMNTEAFF
DNA: TGCGCCAGCAGCTTGAGATTCGGAGGGATGAACACTGAAGCTTTCTTT

D: -
length: 17
size: -
V: TRBV21-1
J: TRBJ1-4
CDR3: CASSNSGTETTNEKLFF
DNA: TGTGCCAGCAGCAACTCCGGGACAGAAACAACTAATGAAAAACTGTTTTTT

D: TRBD2
length: 15
size: few
V: TRBV5-1
J: TRBJ2-3
CDR3: CASSLGGLAGAPQYF
DNA: TGCGCCAGCAGCTTGGGGGGACTAGCGGGCGCCCCCCAGTATTTT

D: -
length: 16
size: -
V: TRBV1
J: TRBJ2-2
CDR3: CTSSQAGGANTGELFF
DNA: TGCACCAGCAGCCAGGCGGGGGGGGCGAACACCGGGGAGCTGTTTTTT

D: -
length: 13
size: -
V: TRBV7-2
J: TRBJ1-1
CDR3: CASSPRGFTEAFF
DNA: TGTGCCAGCAGCCCGAGGGGGTTCACTGAAGCTTTCTTT

D: -
length: 15
size: -
V: TRBV5-5
J: TRBJ1-1
CDR3: CASSLTGIVNTEAFF
DNA: TGTGCCAGCAGCTTGACTGGAATCGTGAACACTGAAGCTTTCTTT

D: -
length: 13
size: -
V: TRBV5-4
J: TRBJ1-6
CDR3: CASSNAGNSPLHF
DNA: TGTGCCAGCAGCAACGCAGGGAATTCACCCCTCCACTTT

D: -
length: 15
size: -
V: TRBV9
J: TRBJ1-2
CDR3: CASSVEQGGGYGYTF
DNA: TGTGCCAGCAGCGTAGAGCAGGGTGGTGGCTATGGCTACACCTTC

D: TRBD2
length: 18
size: -
V: TRBV5-1
J: TRBJ2-2
CDR3: CASSLRTSGGANTGELFF
DNA: TGCGCCAGCAGCTTGAGGACTAGCGGGGGGGCGAACACCGGGGAGCTGTTTTTT

D: TRBD1
length: 15
size: -
V: TRBV6-1
J: TRBJ1-4
CDR3: CASSEDGGQGGKLFF
DNA: TGTGCCAGCAGTGAAGACGGCGGACAGGGCGGAAAACTGTTTTTT

D: -
length: 12
size: few
V: TRBV3-1/TRBV3-2
J: TRBJ2-7
CDR3: CASGGLTYEQYF
DNA: TGTGCCAGCGGGGGACTGACCTACGAGCAGTACTTC

D: TRBD2
length: 14
size: -
V: TRBV24-1
J: TRBJ2-2
CDR3: CATSAAGVTGELFF
DNA: TGTGCCACCAGTGCTGCGGGAGTAACCGGGGAGCTGTTTTTT

D: -
length: 14
size: once
V: TRBV19
J: TRBJ2-5
CDR3: CASSTFRGQETQYF
DNA: TGTGCCAGTAGTACGTTCCGGGGCCAAGAGACCCAGTACTTC

D: TRBD1
length: 15
size: once
V: TRBV5-1
J: TRBJ2-1
CDR3: CASSLAPGQGNEQFF
DNA: TGCGCCAGCAGCTTGGCCCCGGGACAGGGAAATGAGCAGTTCTTC

D: -
length: 13
size: once
V: TRBV5-4
J: TRBJ2-3
CDR3: CASSGTGLDTQYF
DNA: TGTGCCAGCAGCGGAACAGGGTTAGATACGCAGTATTTT

D: -
length: 13
size: -
V: TRBV6-5
J: TRBJ2-7
CDR3: CASGLAVTYEQYF
DNA: TGTGCCAGCGGTCTAGCTGTCACCTACGAGCAGTACTTC

D: -
length: 13
size: -
V: TRBV6-2/TRBV6-3
J: TRBJ1-5
CDR3: CASSRGENQPQHF
DNA: TGTGCCAGCAGCCGGGGAGAAAATCAGCCCCAGCATTTT

D: -
length: 17
size: -
V: TRBV7-9
J: TRBJ1-1
CDR3: CASRGPTGREMNTEAFF
DNA: TGTGCCAGCAGAGGACCTACAGGGAGGGAGATGAACACTGAAGCTTTCTTT

D: -
length: 14
size: -
V: TRBV18
J: TRBJ1-4
CDR3: CASSPRQENEKLFF
DNA: TGTGCCAGCTCACCACGACAGGAAAATGAAAAACTGTTTTTT

D: TRBD1
length: 14
size: -
V: TRBV2
J: TRBJ1-1
CDR3: CASSTDRVNTEAFF
DNA: TGTGCCAGCAGCACAGACAGGGTGAACACTGAAGCTTTCTTT

D: -
length: 13
size: -
V: TRBV6-5
J: TRBJ2-5
CDR3: CASSRDYQETQYF
DNA: TGTGCCAGCAGTAGGGACTACCAAGAGACCCAGTACTTC

D: -
length: 15
size: -
V: TRBV5-5
J: TRBJ2-1
CDR3: CASSLFSGIYNEQFF
DNA: TGTGCCAGCAGCCTTTTCTCAGGAATATACAATGAGCAGTTCTTC

D: -
length: 11
size: -
V: TRBV11-2
J: TRBJ1-3
CDR3: CASRAHNTIYF
DNA: TGTGCCAGCAGGGCTCACAACACCATATATTTT

D: -
length: 13
size: -
V: TRBV12-3/TRBV12-4
J: TRBJ1-3
CDR3: CASSFLSGNTIYF
DNA: TGTGCCAGCAGTTTTTTATCCGGAAACACCATATATTTT

D: -
length: 14
size: -
V: TRBV5-4
J: TRBJ2-1
CDR3: CASTLGSSYNEQFF
DNA: TGTGCCAGCACCTTGGGCAGCTCCTACAATGAGCAGTTCTTC

D: -
length: 15
size: -
V: TRBV6-6
J: TRBJ1-2
CDR3: CASSYSKVGSYGYTF
DNA: TGTGCCAGCAGTTACTCGAAGGTGGGAAGCTATGGCTACACCTTC

D: -
length: 15
size: -
V: TRBV5-1
J: TRBJ2-2
CDR3: CASSLVSSRTGELFF
DNA: TGCGCCAGCAGCTTGGTATCAAGCAGGACCGGGGAGCTGTTTTTT

D: TRBD1
length: 16
size: once
V: TRBV4-2
J: TRBJ1-4
CDR3: CASSQGGQGGNEKLFF
DNA: TGTGCCAGCAGCCAGGGTGGACAGGGAGGTAATGAAAAACTGTTTTTT

D: -
length: 15
size: -
V: TRBV4-2
J: TRBJ2-1
CDR3: CASMGRRGPYNEQFF
DNA: TGTGCCAGCATGGGTCGCAGGGGTCCCTACAATGAGCAGTTCTTC

D: TRBD2
length: 14
size: -
V: TRBV19
J: TRBJ2-1
CDR3: CASRVAGGDDEQFF
DNA: TGTGCATCAAGGGTCGCGGGAGGGGATGATGAGCAGTTCTTC

D: TRBD2
length: 15
size: -
V: TRBV6-2/TRBV6-3
J: TRBJ2-7
CDR3: CASSGVAGGGYEQYF
DNA: TGTGCCAGCAGTGGAGTAGCGGGAGGAGGCTACGAGCAGTACTTC

D: -
length: 15
size: -
V: TRBV18
J: TRBJ2-5
CDR3: CASSLVVGSGETQYF
DNA: TGTGCCAGCTCACTCGTCGTGGGGTCTGGAGAGACCCAGTACTTC

D: -
length: 15
size: -
V: TRBV7-9
J: TRBJ1-3
CDR3: CASSLGVSSGNTIYF
DNA: TGTGCCAGCAGCTTAGGGGTCTCCTCTGGAAACACCATATATTTT

D: -
length: 14
size: -
V: TRBV2
J: TRBJ1-1
CDR3: CASRLGEGSTEAFF
DNA: TGTGCCAGCCGGTTAGGGGAGGGGAGCACTGAAGCTTTCTTT

D: -
length: 14
size: -
V: TRBV18
J: TRBJ1-4
CDR3: CASSPTMSREKLFF
DNA: TGTGCCAGCTCACCAACGATGAGTAGGGAAAAACTGTTTTTT

D: -
length: 14
size: -
V: TRBV4-2
J: TRBJ1-1
CDR3: CASSLVEMNTEAFF
DNA: TGTGCCAGCAGCTTGGTGGAAATGAACACTGAAGCTTTCTTT

D: -
length: 14
size: -
V: TRBV4-1
J: TRBJ2-7
CDR3: CASSQEGLSYEQYF
DNA: TGCGCCAGCAGCCAAGAAGGCCTCTCCTACGAGCAGTACTTC

D: -
length: 12
size: -
V: TRBV5-1
J: TRBJ2-7
CDR3: CASSLNWDEQYF
DNA: TGCGCCAGCAGCTTGAACTGGGACGAGCAGTACTTC

D: TRBD2
length: 15
size: few
V: TRBV27
J: TRBJ2-1
CDR3: CASKTLAGASYEQFF
DNA: TGTGCCAGCAAGACACTAGCGGGAGCTAGTTATGAGCAGTTCTTC

D: -
length: 14
size: -
V: TRBV15
J: TRBJ2-1
CDR3: CATSRDHGSNEQFF
DNA: TGTGCCACCAGCAGAGATCATGGGAGCAATGAGCAGTTCTTC